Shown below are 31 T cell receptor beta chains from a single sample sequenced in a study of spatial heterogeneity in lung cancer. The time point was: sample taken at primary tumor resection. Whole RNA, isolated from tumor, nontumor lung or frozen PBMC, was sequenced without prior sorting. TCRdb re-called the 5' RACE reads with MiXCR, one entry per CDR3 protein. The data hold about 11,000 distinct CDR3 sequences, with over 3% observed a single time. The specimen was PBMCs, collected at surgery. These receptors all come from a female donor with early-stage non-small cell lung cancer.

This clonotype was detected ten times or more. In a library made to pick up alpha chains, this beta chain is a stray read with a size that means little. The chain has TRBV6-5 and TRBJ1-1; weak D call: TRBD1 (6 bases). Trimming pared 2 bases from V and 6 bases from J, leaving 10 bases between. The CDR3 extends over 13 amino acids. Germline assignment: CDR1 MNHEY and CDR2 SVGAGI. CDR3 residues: CASSYGEGAEAFF. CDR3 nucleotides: TGTGCCAGCAGTTACGGGGAGGGGGCTGAAGCTTTCTTT.

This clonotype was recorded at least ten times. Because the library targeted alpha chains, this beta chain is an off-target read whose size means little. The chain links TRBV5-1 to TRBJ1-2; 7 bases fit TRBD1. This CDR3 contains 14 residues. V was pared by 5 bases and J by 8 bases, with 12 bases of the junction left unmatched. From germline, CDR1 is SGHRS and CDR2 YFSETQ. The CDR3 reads CASRPRTGYSGYTF. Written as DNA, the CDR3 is TGCGCCAGCAGACCGCGGACAGGCTATTCGGGCTACACCTTC.

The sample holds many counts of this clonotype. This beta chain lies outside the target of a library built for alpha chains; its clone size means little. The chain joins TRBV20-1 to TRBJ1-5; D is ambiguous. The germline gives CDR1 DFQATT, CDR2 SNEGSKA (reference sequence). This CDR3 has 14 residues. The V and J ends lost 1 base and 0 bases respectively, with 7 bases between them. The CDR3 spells CSARAGNSNQPQHF. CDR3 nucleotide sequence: TGCAGTGCTAGAGCGGGTAATAGCAATCAGCCCCAGCATTTT.

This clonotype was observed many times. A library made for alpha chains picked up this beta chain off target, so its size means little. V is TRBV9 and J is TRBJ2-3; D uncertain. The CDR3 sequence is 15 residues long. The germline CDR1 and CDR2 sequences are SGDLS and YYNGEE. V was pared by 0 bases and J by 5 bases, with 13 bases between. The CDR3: CASSVEPTGQDTQYF. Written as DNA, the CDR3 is TGTGCCAGCAGCGTAGAACCGACTGGGCAAGATACGCAGTATTTT.

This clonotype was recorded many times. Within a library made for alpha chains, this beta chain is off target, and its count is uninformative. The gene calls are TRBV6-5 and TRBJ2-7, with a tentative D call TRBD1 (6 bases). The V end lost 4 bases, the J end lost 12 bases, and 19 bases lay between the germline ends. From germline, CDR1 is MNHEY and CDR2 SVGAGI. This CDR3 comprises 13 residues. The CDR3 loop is CASSSPRQDDRYF. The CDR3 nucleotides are TGTGCCAGCAGTTCCCCAAGACAGGACGACAGGTACTTC.

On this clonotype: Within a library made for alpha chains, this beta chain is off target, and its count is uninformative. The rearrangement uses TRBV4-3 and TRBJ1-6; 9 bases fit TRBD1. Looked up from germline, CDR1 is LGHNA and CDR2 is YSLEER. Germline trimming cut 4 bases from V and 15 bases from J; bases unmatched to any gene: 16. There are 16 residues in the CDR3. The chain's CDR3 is CASSRDSQGAYLLLHF. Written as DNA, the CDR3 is TGCGCCAGCAGCCGGGATTCACAGGGGGCTTATTTACTCCTCCACTTT.

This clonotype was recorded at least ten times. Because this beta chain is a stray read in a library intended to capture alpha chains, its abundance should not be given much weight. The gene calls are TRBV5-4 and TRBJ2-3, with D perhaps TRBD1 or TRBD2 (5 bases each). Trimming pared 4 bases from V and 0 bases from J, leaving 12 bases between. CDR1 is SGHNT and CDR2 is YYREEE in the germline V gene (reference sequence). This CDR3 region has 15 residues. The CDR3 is CASSGTGTSTDTQYF. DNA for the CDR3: TGTGCCAGCAGCGGGACGGGCACTAGCACAGATACGCAGTATTTT.

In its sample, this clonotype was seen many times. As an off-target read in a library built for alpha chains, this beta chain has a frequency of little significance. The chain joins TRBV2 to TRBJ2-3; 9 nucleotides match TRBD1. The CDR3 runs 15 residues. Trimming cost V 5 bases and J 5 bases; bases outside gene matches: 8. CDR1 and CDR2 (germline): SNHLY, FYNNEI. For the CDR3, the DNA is TGTGCCAGCAGTACGGGACAGGGCTACGGAGATACGCAGTATTTT. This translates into CASSTGQGYGDTQYF.

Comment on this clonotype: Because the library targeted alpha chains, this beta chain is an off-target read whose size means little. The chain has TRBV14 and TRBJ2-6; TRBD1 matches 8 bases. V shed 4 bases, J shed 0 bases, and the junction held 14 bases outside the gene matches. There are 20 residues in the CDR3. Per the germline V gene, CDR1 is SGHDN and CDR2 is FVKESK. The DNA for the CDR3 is TGTGCCAGCAGCCGACACAGGGACAGGCGTGATTTCTCTGGGGCCAACGTCCTGACTTTC. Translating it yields CASSRHRDRRDFSGANVLTF.

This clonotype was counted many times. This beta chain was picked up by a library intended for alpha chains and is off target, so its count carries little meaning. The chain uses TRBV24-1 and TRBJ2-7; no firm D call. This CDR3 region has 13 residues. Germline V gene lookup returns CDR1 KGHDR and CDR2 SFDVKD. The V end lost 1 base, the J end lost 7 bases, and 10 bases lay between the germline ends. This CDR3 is CATSDFGLGEQYF. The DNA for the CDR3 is TGTGCCACCAGTGATTTCGGGCTCGGGGAGCAGTACTTC.

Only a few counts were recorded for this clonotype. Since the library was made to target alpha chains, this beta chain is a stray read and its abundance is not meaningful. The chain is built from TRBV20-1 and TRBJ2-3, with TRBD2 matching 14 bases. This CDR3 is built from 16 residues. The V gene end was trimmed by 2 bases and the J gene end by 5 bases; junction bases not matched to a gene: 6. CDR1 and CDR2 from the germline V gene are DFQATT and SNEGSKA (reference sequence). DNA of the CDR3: TGCAGTGCTAGATCCGGGACTAGCGGGAGAGAAGATACGCAGTATTTT. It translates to CSARSGTSGREDTQYF.

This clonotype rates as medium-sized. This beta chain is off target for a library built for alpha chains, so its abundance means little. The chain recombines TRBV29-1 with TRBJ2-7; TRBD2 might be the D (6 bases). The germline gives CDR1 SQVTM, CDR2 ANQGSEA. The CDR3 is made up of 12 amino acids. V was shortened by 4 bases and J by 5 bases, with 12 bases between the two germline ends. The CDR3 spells CSVAKRVDEQYF. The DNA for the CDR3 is TGCAGCGTTGCTAAGCGGGTGGACGAGCAGTACTTC.

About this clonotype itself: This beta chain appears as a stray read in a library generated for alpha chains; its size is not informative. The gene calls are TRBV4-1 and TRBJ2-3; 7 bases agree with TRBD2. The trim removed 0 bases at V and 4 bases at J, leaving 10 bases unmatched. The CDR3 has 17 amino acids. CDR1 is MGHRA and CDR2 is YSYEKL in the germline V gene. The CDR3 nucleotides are TGCGCCAGCAGCCAAGAGAGGGGCGGGAGTCGGGCAGATACGCAGTATTTT. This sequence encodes CASSQERGGSRADTQYF.

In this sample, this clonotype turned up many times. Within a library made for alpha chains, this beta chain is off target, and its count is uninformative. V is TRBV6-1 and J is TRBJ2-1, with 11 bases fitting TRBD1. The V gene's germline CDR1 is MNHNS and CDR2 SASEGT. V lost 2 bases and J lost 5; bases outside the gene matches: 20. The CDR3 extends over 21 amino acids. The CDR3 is CASSEWGQGVFSDGPNNEQFF. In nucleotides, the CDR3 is TGTGCCAGCAGTGAATGGGGACAGGGGGTTTTCAGTGATGGACCGAACAATGAGCAGTTCTTC.

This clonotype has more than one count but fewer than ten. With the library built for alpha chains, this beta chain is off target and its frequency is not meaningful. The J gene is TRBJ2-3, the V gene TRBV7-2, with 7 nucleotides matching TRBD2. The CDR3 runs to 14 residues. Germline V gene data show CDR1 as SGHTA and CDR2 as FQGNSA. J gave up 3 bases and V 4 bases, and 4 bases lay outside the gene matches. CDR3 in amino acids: CASSSPGLTDTQYF. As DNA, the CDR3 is TGTGCCAGCAGCTCACCGGGACTAACAGATACGCAGTATTTT.

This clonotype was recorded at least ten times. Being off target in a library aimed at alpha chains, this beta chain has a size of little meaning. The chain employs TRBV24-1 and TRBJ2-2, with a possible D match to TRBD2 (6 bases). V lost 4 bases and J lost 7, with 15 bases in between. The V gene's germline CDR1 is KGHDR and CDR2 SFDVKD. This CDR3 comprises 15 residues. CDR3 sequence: CATSDARGGGGELFF. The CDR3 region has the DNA TGTGCCACCAGTGACGCAAGGGGAGGTGGCGGGGAGCTGTTTTTT.

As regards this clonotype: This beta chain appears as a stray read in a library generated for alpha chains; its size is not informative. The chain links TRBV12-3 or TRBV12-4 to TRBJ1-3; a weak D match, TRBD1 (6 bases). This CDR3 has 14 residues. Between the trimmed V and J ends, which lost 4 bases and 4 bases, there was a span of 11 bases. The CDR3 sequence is CASSSQGLGNTIYF. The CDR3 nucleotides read TGTGCCAGCAGTTCCCAGGGGCTGGGAAACACCATATATTTT.

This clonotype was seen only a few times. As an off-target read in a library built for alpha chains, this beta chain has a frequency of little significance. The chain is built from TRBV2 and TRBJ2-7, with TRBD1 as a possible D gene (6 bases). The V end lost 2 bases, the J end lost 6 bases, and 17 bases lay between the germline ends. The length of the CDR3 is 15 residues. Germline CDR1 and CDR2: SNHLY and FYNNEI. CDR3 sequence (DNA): TGTGCCAGCAGTGAATCCCCAGGGGACACTCCCGAGCAGTACTTC. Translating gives CASSESPGDTPEQYF.

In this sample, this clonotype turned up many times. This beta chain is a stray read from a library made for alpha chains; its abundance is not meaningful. CDR3 protein: CSTRKTQSSYEQYF. CDR3 in DNA: TGCAGTACGAGGAAAACCCAAAGCTCCTACGAGCAGTACTTC. The chain has TRBV20-1 and TRBJ2-7, with D unclear. Germline V gives CDR1 DFQATT, CDR2 SNEGSKA (reference sequence). This CDR3 contains 14 residues. Trimming took off 8 bases at V and 0 bases at J, with 17 bases between the two ends.

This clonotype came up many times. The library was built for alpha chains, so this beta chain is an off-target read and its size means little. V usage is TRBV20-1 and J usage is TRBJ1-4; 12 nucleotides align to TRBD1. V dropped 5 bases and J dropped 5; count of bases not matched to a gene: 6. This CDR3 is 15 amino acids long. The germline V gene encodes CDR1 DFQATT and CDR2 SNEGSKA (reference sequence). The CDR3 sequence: CSAGGQGARNEKLFF. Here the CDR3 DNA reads TGCAGTGCTGGGGGACAGGGGGCAAGGAATGAAAAACTGTTTTTT.

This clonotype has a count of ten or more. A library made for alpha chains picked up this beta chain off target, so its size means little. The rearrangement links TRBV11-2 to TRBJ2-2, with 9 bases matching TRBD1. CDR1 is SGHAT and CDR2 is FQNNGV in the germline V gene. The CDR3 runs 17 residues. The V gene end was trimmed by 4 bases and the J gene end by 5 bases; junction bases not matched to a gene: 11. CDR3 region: CASSYSPGQGVTGELFF. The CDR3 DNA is TGTGCCAGCAGCTACAGCCCGGGACAGGGAGTGACCGGGGAGCTGTTTTTT. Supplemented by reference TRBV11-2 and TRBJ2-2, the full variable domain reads EAGVAQSPRYKIIEKRQSVAFWCNPISGHATLYWYQQILGQGPKLLIQFQNNGVVDDSQLPKDRFSAERLKGVDSTLKIQPAKLEDSAVYLCASSYSPGQGVTGELFFGEGSRLTVL.

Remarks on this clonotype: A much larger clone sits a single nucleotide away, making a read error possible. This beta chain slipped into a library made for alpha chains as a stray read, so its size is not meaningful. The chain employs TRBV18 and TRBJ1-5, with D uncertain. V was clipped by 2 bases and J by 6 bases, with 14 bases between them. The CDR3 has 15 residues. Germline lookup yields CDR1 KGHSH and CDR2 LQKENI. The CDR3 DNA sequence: TGTGCCAGCTCACCAGCTCCGGAGGTGGGTCAGCCCCAGCATTTT. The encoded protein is CASSPAPEVGQPQHF.

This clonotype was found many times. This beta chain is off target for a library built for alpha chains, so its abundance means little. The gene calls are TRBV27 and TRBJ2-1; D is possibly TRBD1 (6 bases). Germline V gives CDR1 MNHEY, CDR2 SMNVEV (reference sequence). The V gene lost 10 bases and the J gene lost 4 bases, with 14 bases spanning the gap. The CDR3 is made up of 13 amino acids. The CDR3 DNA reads TGTGCCACCTCAGGGGTCTTTTACAATGAGCAGTTCTTC. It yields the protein CATSGVFYNEQFF.

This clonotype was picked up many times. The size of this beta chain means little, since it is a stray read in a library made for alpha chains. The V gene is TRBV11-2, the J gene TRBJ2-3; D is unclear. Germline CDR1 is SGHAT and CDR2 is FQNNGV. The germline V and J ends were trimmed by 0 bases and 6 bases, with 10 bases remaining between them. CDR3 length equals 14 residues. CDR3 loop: CASSLDTQSDTQYF. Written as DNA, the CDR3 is TGTGCCAGCAGCTTAGATACCCAGTCCGATACGCAGTATTTT.

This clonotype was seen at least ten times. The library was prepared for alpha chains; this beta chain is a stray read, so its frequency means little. CDR3 nucleotides: TGTGCCAGCAGCTACGGAGACTGGGGGTCTAGCACAGATACGCAGTATTTT. It codes for CASSYGDWGSSTDTQYF. The rearrangement links TRBV5-8 to TRBJ2-3, with D perhaps given as TRBD1 or TRBD2 (5 bases each). The V and J ends lost 3 bases and 0 bases respectively, with 17 bases between them. Germline CDR1 SGHTS, CDR2 YDEGEE. The CDR3 spans 17 residues.

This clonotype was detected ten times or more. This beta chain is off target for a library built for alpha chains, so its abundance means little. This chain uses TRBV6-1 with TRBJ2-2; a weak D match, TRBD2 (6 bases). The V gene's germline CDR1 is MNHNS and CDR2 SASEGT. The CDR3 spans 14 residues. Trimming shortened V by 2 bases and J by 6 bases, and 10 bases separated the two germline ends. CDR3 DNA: TGTGCCAGCAGTGAATGGGGGGATCCCGGGGAGCTGTTTTTT. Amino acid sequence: CASSEWGDPGELFF.

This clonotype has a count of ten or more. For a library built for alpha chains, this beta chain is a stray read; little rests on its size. CDR3 bases: TGTGCCAGCAGCTTGGACGTGGGGTCCTACGAGCAGTACTTC. Its protein is CASSLDVGSYEQYF. The rearrangement joins TRBV5-6 to TRBJ2-7; D ambiguous. Germline-derived CDR1 and CDR2 are SGHDT and YYEEEE. V was trimmed by 0 bases and J by 1 base, leaving 8 bases between them. This CDR3 is built from 14 residues.

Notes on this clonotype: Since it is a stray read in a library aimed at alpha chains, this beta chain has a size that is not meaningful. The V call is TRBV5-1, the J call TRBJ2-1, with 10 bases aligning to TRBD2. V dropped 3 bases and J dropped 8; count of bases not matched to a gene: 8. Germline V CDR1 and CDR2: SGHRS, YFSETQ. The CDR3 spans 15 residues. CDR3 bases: TGCGCCAGCAGCTCGAGCGGGGGGGCCAAAGATGAGCAGTTCTTC. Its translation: CASSSSGGAKDEQFF.

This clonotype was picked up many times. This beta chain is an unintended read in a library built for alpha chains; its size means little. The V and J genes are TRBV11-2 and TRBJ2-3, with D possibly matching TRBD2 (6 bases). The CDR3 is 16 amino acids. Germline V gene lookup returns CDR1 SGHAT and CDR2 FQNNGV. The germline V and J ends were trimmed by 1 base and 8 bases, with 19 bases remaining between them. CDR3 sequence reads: CASSLGFTGDSGTQYF. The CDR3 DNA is TGTGCCAGCAGCTTAGGTTTCACGGGAGACAGTGGTACGCAGTATTTT.

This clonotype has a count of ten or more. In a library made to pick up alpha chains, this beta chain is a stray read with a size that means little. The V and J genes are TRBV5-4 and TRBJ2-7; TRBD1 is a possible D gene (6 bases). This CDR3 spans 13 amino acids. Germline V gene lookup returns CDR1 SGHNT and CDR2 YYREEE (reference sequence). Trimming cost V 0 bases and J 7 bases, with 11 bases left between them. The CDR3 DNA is TGTGCCAGCAGCTTGGACAGGGTCTCGGAGCAGTACTTC. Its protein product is CASSLDRVSEQYF.

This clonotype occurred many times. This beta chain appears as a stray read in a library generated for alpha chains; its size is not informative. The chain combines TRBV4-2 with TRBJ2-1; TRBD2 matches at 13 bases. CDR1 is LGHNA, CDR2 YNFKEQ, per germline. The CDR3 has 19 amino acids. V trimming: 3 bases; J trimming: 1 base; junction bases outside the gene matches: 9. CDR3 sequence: CASSHSPLLAGGSYNEQFF. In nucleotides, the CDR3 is TGTGCCAGCAGCCACTCTCCTCTACTAGCGGGAGGGTCCTACAATGAGCAGTTCTTC.